A selection of T cell receptor beta chains follows, all from one sample in a study of blood T cell repertoires in COVID-19. The data were produced by immunoSEQ multiplex PCR, yet TCRdb's version contains in-frame clones alone and is incomplete. The sample lists some 80,000 clones, roughly four fifths occurring once. Source material: peripheral blood. These receptors were taken from a woman aged 70-85 years with acute or convalescent COVID-19. Each CDR3 is given with its conserved first and last residue. D genes are given only for firm matches. A clone size is listed for some rows: how often the clone was seen (once, few, many), or a class if it is expanded.

-	TRBJ2-2	TRBD1	TRBV29-1	TGCAGCGGTGGGACCGGGACAGGGACCACCGGGGAGCTGTTTTTT	CSGGTGTGTTGELFF
-	TRBJ2-5	TRBD2	TRBV2	TGTGCCAGCAGAGCAGGGACTAGCGATGGAGAGACCCAGTACTTC	CASRAGTSDGETQYF
-	TRBJ2-6	-	TRBV7-9	TGTGCCAGCAGCTTAGTGCAGGGTGAATCGACTTTC	CASSLVQGESTF
-	TRBJ2-7	-	TRBV12-3/TRBV12-4	TGTGCCAGCGCGGCAGCGTCTACCTACGAGCAGTACTTC	CASAAASTYEQYF
once	TRBJ1-2	TRBD1	TRBV10-3	TGTGCCATCAGCCCACAGGGGTCTAAGCGAGGCTACACCTTC	CAISPQGSKRGYTF
-	TRBJ2-7	-	TRBV24-1	TGTGCCACCAGTGAGATACAGGGTGGCGAGCAGTACTTC	CATSEIQGGEQYF
-	TRBJ2-7	-	TRBV18	TGTGCCAGCTCACGAGAACAGGGTAAGGAGCAGTACTTC	CASSREQGKEQYF
-	TRBJ2-5	TRBD1	TRBV18	TGTGCCAGCTCATCAGGGGGCGTAGAGACCCAGTACTTC	CASSSGGVETQYF
-	TRBJ2-7	-	TRBV6-5	TGTGCCAGCATCGGACAGTCTCATCACGAGCAGTACTTC	CASIGQSHHEQYF
-	TRBJ1-2	-	TRBV6-1	TGTGCCAGCAGTGACAGGTTGGGCTATGGCTACACCTTC	CASSDRLGYGYTF
once	TRBJ1-1	-	TRBV4-1	TGCGCCAGCAGCCAAGACGGTAGGGGGAGTAACATGAACACTGAAGCTTTCTTT	CASSQDGRGSNMNTEAFF
once	TRBJ2-2	TRBD1	TRBV24-1	TGTGCCACCAGACCTGGACAGGGGGACACCGGGGAGCTGTTTTTT	CATRPGQGDTGELFF
few	TRBJ2-1	-	TRBV6-2/TRBV6-3	TGTGCCAGCAGTTACGGCGGGGCCACCTACAATGAGCAGTTCTTC	CASSYGGATYNEQFF
-	TRBJ1-1	-	TRBV10-3	TGTGCCATCAGGCAGGGGACTGAAGCTTTCTTT	CAIRQGTEAFF
-	TRBJ2-1	TRBD2	TRBV7-3	TGTGCCAGCAGGCGCGGACTAGCGGGAGACGTCTCCTACAATGAGCAGTTCTTC	CASRRGLAGDVSYNEQFF
-	TRBJ2-7	-	TRBV27	TGTGCCAGCAGAAAGCAACAGGGCTCCTACGAGCAGTACTTC	CASRKQQGSYEQYF
-	TRBJ1-2	-	TRBV30	TGTGCCTGGACGGGAAGTTATGGCTACACCTTC	CAWTGSYGYTF
-	TRBJ1-3	-	TRBV19	TGTGCCAGTAGTATACGACAGGCTGGAAACACCATATATTTT	CASSIRQAGNTIYF
-	TRBJ1-5	-	TRBV19	TGTGCCAGTAGTAAGACAGATAGCAATCAGCCCCAGCATTTT	CASSKTDSNQPQHF
-	TRBJ1-2	-	TRBV24-1	TGTGCCACCAGTGATGGACAGACTAACTATGGCTACACCTTC	CATSDGQTNYGYTF
few	TRBJ2-5	TRBD2	TRBV29-1	TGCAGCGTTGATAAGGGCGGGGGAGAGACCCAGTACTTC	CSVDKGGGETQYF
-	TRBJ2-2	-	TRBV3-1/TRBV3-2	TGTGCCAGCAGCCGAACTACTGACACCGGGGAGCTGTTTTTT	CASSRTTDTGELFF
many	TRBJ1-5	TRBD1	TRBV19	TGTGCCAGTAGTAATTCGACAGGGAGACGTCAGCCCCAGCATTTT	CASSNSTGRRQPQHF
-	TRBJ1-6	-	TRBV2	TGTGCCAGTTCTTTACAAAGCTCCTATAATTCACCCCTCCACTTT	CASSLQSSYNSPLHF
-	TRBJ2-2	-	TRBV15	TGTGCCACCAGCGGCCAACGAGGTTTTGATAGGGAGCTGTTTTTT	CATSGQRGFDRELFF
few	TRBJ2-7	TRBD1	TRBV5-6	TGTGCCAGCAGCTTTATTGCTCAGCTTGGGACAGGGGACTACGAGCAGTACTTC	CASSFIAQLGTGDYEQYF
-	TRBJ1-2	-	TRBV5-4	TGTGCCAGCAGCTTGGAGCGTTATGGCTACACCTTC	CASSLERYGYTF
-	TRBJ2-5	TRBD2	TRBV20-1	TGCAGTGCTAGTACTAGCGGGAGAATTGGAGAGACCCAGTACTTC	CSASTSGRIGETQYF